This passage covers 32 T cell receptor beta chains from one sample sequenced in a study of CD8 T cells in Susac syndrome. A quantity of about 0.45 to 1 ug RNA underwent reverse transcription using random hexamers. TCRdb redid the calling of the immunoSEQ multiplex PCR reads with MiXCR, one entry per CDR3 protein. Seen here are hundreds of thousands of distinct CDR3 sequences, around 84% observed once, and the top ten hold about 0.11%. Material for sequencing was CD8+ T cells from PBMCs. Receptor source: a human donor with multiple sclerosis.

This chain links TRBV20-1 with TRBJ2-7; 7 nucleotides align to TRBD2. The CDR3 has 13 amino acids. Germline lookup yields CDR1 DFQATT and CDR2 SNEGSKA (reference sequence). The V segment lost 5 bases and the J segment 0 bases; nucleotides outside the gene matches: 4. CDR3 sequence reads: CSAQRDDSYEQYF. The DNA for the CDR3 is TGCAGTGCTCAGCGGGATGACTCCTACGAGCAGTACTTC.

The CDR3 nucleotides read TGCAGCGTTGTACAGGGGTTTGAAGCTTTCTTT. Residues: CSVVQGFEAFF. The chain carries TRBV29-1 and TRBJ1-1, with 7 bases matching TRBD1. The CDR3 sequence is 11 residues long. Germline assignment: CDR1 SQVTM and CDR2 ANQGSEA. With 4 bases clipped from V and 7 bases from J, the junction kept 3 bases outside the gene matches. The full variable domain, with the rest looked up from reference TRBV29-1 and TRBJ1-1, is SAVISQKPSRDICQRGTSLTIQCQVDSQVTMMFWYRQQPGQSLTLIATANQGSEATYESGFVIDKFPISRPNLTFSTLTVSNMSPEDSSIYLCSVVQGFEAFFGQGTRLTVV.

The CDR3 region has the DNA TGTGCCTGGAGCCGCACCGCGGGACTAGTGTTCTCCTACAATGAGCAGTTCTTC. Its protein is CAWSRTAGLVFSYNEQFF. The chain uses TRBV30 and TRBJ2-1; 8 nucleotides line up with TRBD2. The germline CDR1 and CDR2 sequences are GTSNPN and SVGIG (reference sequence). V was clipped by 3 bases and J by 0 bases; unmatched bases: 13. The CDR3 runs to 18 residues.

The chain joins TRBV28 to TRBJ2-4; maybe TRBD2 (5 bases). With 5 bases removed from V and 0 bases from J, the gap between germline ends came to 17 bases. CDR1 MDHEN and CDR2 SYDVKM come from the germline V gene. The CDR3 extends over 17 amino acids. DNA for the CDR3: TGTGCCAGCAGTCGGGATTTAGGACGGATAGCCAAAAACATTCAGTACTTC. Translation: CASSRDLGRIAKNIQYF.

The rearrangement uses TRBV5-5 and TRBJ2-7; D is undetermined. Trimming removed 0 bases from V and 1 base from J, with 5 bases in between. CDR1 is SGHKS and CDR2 is YYEKEE in the germline V gene (reference sequence). This CDR3 spans 13 amino acids. CDR3 bases: TGTGCCAGCAGCTTGGATTTATCCTACGAGCAGTACTTC. Protein sequence: CASSLDLSYEQYF.

The J gene is TRBJ2-7, the V gene TRBV4-2; no firm D call. The CDR3 contains 14 residues. Trimming took off 4 bases at V and 0 bases at J, with 10 bases between the two ends. From germline, CDR1 is LGHNA and CDR2 YNFKEQ. CDR3 sequence reads: CASSPGVSSYEQYF. DNA of the CDR3: TGTGCCAGCAGCCCCGGTGTTAGCTCCTACGAGCAGTACTTC.

Points on this clonotype: A junction boundary mismatches the germline segment, possibly from a read error. The J gene is TRBJ2-5, the V gene TRBV7-7; a weak D match, TRBD2 (5 bases). This CDR3 region has 18 residues. Germline lookup yields CDR1 SSHAT and CDR2 FNYEAQ (reference sequence). CDR3 loop: CASSLSGEVPAEMETQYF. The CDR3 nucleotides read TGTGCTAGCAGCTTAAGCGGAGAGGTCCCAGCGGAGATGGAGACCCAGTACTTC.

DNA of the CDR3: TGTGCCAGCACCGGACAGGGGGCGCCTCCAGATACGCAGTATTTT. It encodes CASTGQGAPPDTQYF. J is TRBJ2-3 and V is TRBV27; 11 bases line up with TRBD1. Germline CDR1 MNHEY, CDR2 SMNVEV (reference sequence). The CDR3 loop spans 15 amino acids. The trim removed 7 bases at V and 4 bases at J, leaving 7 bases unmatched.

The genes are TRBV19 and TRBJ1-2; perhaps TRBD1 as D (6 bases). The CDR3 extends over 12 amino acids. Per the germline V gene, CDR1 is LNHDA and CDR2 is SQIVND (reference sequence). V shed 6 bases and J shed 8 bases, with 13 bases lying between them. The CDR3 spells CASSLGGFGYTF. CDR3 coding DNA: TGTGCCAGTAGCCTGGGGGGCTTCGGCTACACCTTC.

The V and J genes are TRBV4-1 and TRBJ1-1; D call uncertain. Trimming stripped 4 bases from V and 6 bases from J, with 21 bases between. The length of the CDR3 is 16 residues. The germline CDR1 and CDR2 sequences are MGHRA and YSYEKL. The CDR3, as DNA: TGCGCCAGCAGCCTCCGGGCGTGGCTTTTTAAGGCTGAAGCTTTCTTT. It encodes CASSLRAWLFKAEAFF.

The chain joins TRBV27 to TRBJ1-2, with 7 bases fitting TRBD1. The germline V gene has CDR1 MNHEY and CDR2 SMNVEV (reference sequence). V shed 3 bases and J 7 bases; nucleotides not matched to a gene: 5. The CDR3 is 13 residues long. CDR3 bases: TGTGCCAGCAGTTTGGAGGGGGCGGGTGGCTACACCTTC. It specifies CASSLEGAGGYTF.

This sequence joins TRBV6-1 and TRBJ2-5; possibly TRBD1 for D (6 bases). The CDR3 sequence is 17 residues long. Trimming left V 1 base short and J 9 bases short, with 24 bases between. In germline, CDR1 is MNHNS, CDR2 SASEGT. The CDR3 here is CASSEVVGTGRTMAQYF. The CDR3 nucleotides read TGTGCCAGCAGTGAAGTCGTTGGAACAGGGAGAACTATGGCCCAGTACTTC.

V gene TRBV12-3 or TRBV12-4 combines with J gene TRBJ2-3, with D possibly TRBD1 on 6 matching bases. With 8 bases removed from V and 7 bases from J, the gap between germline ends came to 22 bases. The CDR3 spans 15 residues. CDR3: CASQGYSTVRYTQYF. CDR3 bases: TGTGCCAGCCAGGGGTATTCGACCGTACGATATACGCAGTATTTT.

The chain carries TRBV12-3 or TRBV12-4 and TRBJ1-5; a weak D match, TRBD1 (5 bases). Trimming took off 8 bases at V and 2 bases at J, with 10 bases between the two ends. This CDR3 spans 13 amino acids. The CDR3 protein is CASGRGGNQPQHF. CDR3 bases: TGTGCCAGCGGGAGAGGGGGCAATCAGCCCCAGCATTTT.

CDR3 DNA: TGTGCCAGCAGCCTCGGACTAGCGGGGACCGGGGAGCTGTTTTTT. Its translation is CASSLGLAGTGELFF. The V call is TRBV7-9, the J call TRBJ2-2, with 12 positions matching TRBD2. This CDR3 has 15 amino acids. Germline CDR1 SEHNR, CDR2 FQNEAQ (reference sequence). With V trimmed by 5 bases and J by 5 bases, 3 bases remained unmatched.

V gene TRBV29-1 combines with J gene TRBJ1-1, with TRBD1 as a possible D gene (6 bases). V was cut by 5 bases and J by 0 bases, with 10 bases left in between. The CDR3 loop spans 13 amino acids. CDR1 SQVTM and CDR2 ANQGSEA come from the germline V gene. The CDR3 DNA is TGCAGCGTTACCGGGACATTGAACACTGAAGCTTTCTTT. It is translated as CSVTGTLNTEAFF.

This clonotype was detected only a few times. DNA for the CDR3: TGTGCCAGCAGCGTCAGTAGCAATCAGCCCCAGCATTTT. It encodes CASSVSSNQPQHF. V usage is TRBV9 and J usage is TRBJ1-5; no reliable D call. V lost 2 bases, J lost 0 bases, and 3 bases lay in between. CDR3 length equals 13 residues. Germline V gene data show CDR1 as SGDLS and CDR2 as YYNGEE.

The rearrangement uses TRBV6-1 and TRBJ1-2; D remains unclear. Germline V CDR1 and CDR2: MNHNS, SASEGT. V shed 5 bases and J shed 5 bases, with 9 bases lying between them. This CDR3 region has 12 residues. CDR3 region: CASSSDWYGYTF. In DNA form, the CDR3 reads TGTGCCAGCAGTTCCGACTGGTATGGCTACACCTTC.

This chain joins TRBV5-1 and TRBJ2-3, with 7 bases aligning to TRBD2. Germline trimming cut 3 bases from V and 3 bases from J; bases unmatched to any gene: 7. The CDR3 extends over 15 amino acids. Per germline, CDR1 SGHRS and CDR2 YFSETQ. CDR3 DNA: TGCGCCAGCAGCTACAGCGGGATCGGTACAGATACGCAGTATTTT. Amino acids: CASSYSGIGTDTQYF.

The gene calls are TRBV28 and TRBJ2-4, with D perhaps matching TRBD1 (5 bases). V was shortened by 5 bases and J by 0 bases, with 14 bases between the two germline ends. Germline V CDR1 and CDR2: MDHEN, SYDVKM. The CDR3 loop spans 16 amino acids. The CDR3: CASSTLDSLAKNIQYF. CDR3 nucleotide sequence: TGTGCCAGCAGTACCCTAGACAGCCTAGCCAAAAACATTCAGTACTTC.

This clonotype has just a few counts. The genes are TRBV5-4 and TRBJ2-6; D is ambiguous. Germline CDR1 is SGHNT and CDR2 is YYREEE (reference sequence). This CDR3 region has 15 residues. Trimming took 2 bases from V and 1 from J, leaving 7 bases between them. Here the CDR3 reads CASSFWGSGANVLTF. For the CDR3, the DNA is TGTGCCAGCAGCTTTTGGGGTTCTGGGGCCAACGTCCTGACTTTC. The full variable domain, with the rest looked up from reference TRBV5-4 and TRBJ2-6, is ETGVTQSPTHLIKTRGQQVTLRCSSQSGHNTVSWYQQALGQGPQFIFQYYREEENGRGNFPPRFSGLQFPNYSSELNVNALELDDSALYLCASSFWGSGANVLTFGAGSRLTVL.

The J gene is TRBJ2-3, the V gene TRBV27; TRBD1 matches at 10 bases. CDR1 is MNHEY, CDR2 SMNVEV, per germline (reference sequence). Trimming cost V 8 bases and J 6 bases; bases outside gene matches: 2. The length of the CDR3 is 12 residues. Here the CDR3 reads CASGTGADTQYF. Written as DNA, the CDR3 is TGTGCCAGCGGGACAGGGGCTGATACGCAGTATTTT.

The gene calls are TRBV27 and TRBJ2-3; the D is unclear. The germline V gene encodes CDR1 MNHEY and CDR2 SMNVEV (reference sequence). CDR3 length equals 13 residues. The ends were cut back, 6 bases at V and 4 bases at J, with 11 bases in the middle. The CDR3 reads CASRTLAPDTQYF. The DNA for the CDR3 is TGTGCCAGCAGGACTCTTGCGCCAGATACGCAGTATTTT.

The chain employs TRBV19 and TRBJ1-6; tentative D call: TRBD1 (5 bases). The CDR3 is 18 residues long. CDR1 LNHDA and CDR2 SQIVND come from the germline V gene (reference sequence). With 1 base removed from V and 7 bases from J, the gap between germline ends came to 20 bases. CDR3 DNA sequence: TGTGCCAGTAGTATAGCGATCGGCGCAGGGAACCGGAATTCACCCCTCCACTTT. It specifies CASSIAIGAGNRNSPLHF.

This chain uses TRBV19 with TRBJ1-3; no reliable D call. V was cut by 7 bases and J by 4 bases, with 17 bases left in between. CDR1 and CDR2 (germline): LNHDA, SQIVND (reference sequence). CDR3 length: 15 amino acids. In nucleotides, the CDR3 is TGTGCCAGTACGGTTGGTTTCTCCGGGGGAAACACCATATATTTT. As protein: CASTVGFSGGNTIYF.

The chain carries TRBV24-1 and TRBJ2-2; possibly TRBD1 for D (5 bases). Germline V gives CDR1 KGHDR, CDR2 SFDVKD. The CDR3 is made up of 14 amino acids. Deletions cut 4 bases from V and 4 bases from J, with 9 bases between. The CDR3 protein is CATSEGASTGELFF. For the CDR3, the DNA is TGTGCCACCAGTGAAGGGGCGAGCACCGGGGAGCTGTTTTTT.

Only one count was recorded for this clonotype. V and J are TRBV6-5 and TRBJ2-3, with 7 bases fitting TRBD1. V lost 2 bases to trimming and J lost 5 bases; unmatched junction nucleotides: 7. Germline V gene sequence: CDR1 MNHEY, CDR2 SVGAGI. The CDR3 extends over 15 amino acids. The CDR3 spells CASSYNRGAGDTQYF. Written as DNA, the CDR3 is TGTGCCAGCAGTTACAACAGGGGTGCGGGAGATACGCAGTATTTT.

The rearrangement links TRBV4-1 to TRBJ2-2; 10 bases match TRBD2. Germline loops: CDR1 MGHRA, CDR2 YSYEKL. The CDR3 contains 17 residues. Trimming at V came to 0 bases and at J to 6 bases, leaving 7 bases not matched to a gene. CDR3 bases: TGCGCCAGCAGCCAAGATACGAGCGGGAGGGCTCCCGGGGAGCTGTTTTTT. Its translation: CASSQDTSGRAPGELFF.

V is TRBV29-1 and J is TRBJ2-1; TRBD1 matches at 7 bases. V lost 6 bases and J lost 0; bases outside the gene matches: 5. This CDR3 spans 14 amino acids. CDR1 SQVTM and CDR2 ANQGSEA come from the germline V gene. The CDR3: CSVGDSSSYNEQFF. In nucleotides, the CDR3 is TGCAGCGTAGGGGACAGCAGCTCCTACAATGAGCAGTTCTTC.

This chain links TRBV18 with TRBJ1-1; 10 bases are a match to TRBD1. The CDR3 is 18 amino acids. The germline gives CDR1 KGHSH, CDR2 LQKENI. J gave up 4 bases and V 3 bases, and 14 bases lay outside the gene matches. CDR3 in amino acids: CASSPRGQGGYLATEAFF. The DNA of the CDR3 is TGTGCCAGCTCACCCCGAGGACAGGGGGGGTATTTGGCCACTGAAGCTTTCTTT.

The genes are TRBV28 and TRBJ2-1, with a possible D match to TRBD2 (5 bases). This CDR3 region has 17 residues. V was shortened by 7 bases and J by 8 bases, with 27 bases between the two germline ends. Germline assignment: CDR1 MDHEN and CDR2 SYDVKM. The CDR3 here is CASICRLSDASSDEQFF. DNA of the CDR3: TGTGCCAGCATTTGCCGACTATCGGATGCAAGCTCGGATGAGCAGTTCTTC.

The chain joins TRBV14 to TRBJ2-5; D might be TRBD1 or TRBD2, each matching 5 bases. This CDR3 region has 16 residues. In germline, CDR1 is SGHDN, CDR2 FVKESK. V was cut by 4 bases and J by 3 bases, with 18 bases left in between. The CDR3 loop reads CASSRLRDVGKETQYF. The CDR3 DNA follows: TGTGCCAGCAGCCGCCTCCGGGACGTGGGGAAAGAGACCCAGTACTTC.